Below are 21 T cell receptor beta chains sequenced from a single sample in a study of identical twins. TCRdb independently ran MiXCR on the 5' RACE reads; one entry per CDR3 protein. The sample includes a few hundred thousand distinct CDR3 sequences, more than 9% of them seen just once. A further study also used this sample, focusing on yellow fever vaccine responses in identical twins.

Sequenced sample: PBMCs. These receptors came from a young woman in good health.

The chain joins TRBV6-5 to TRBJ2-1; no clear D. Germline V lookup: CDR1 MNHEY, CDR2 SVGAGI. The CDR3 extends over 14 amino acids. The V end lost 0 bases, the J end lost 6 bases, and 9 bases lay between the germline ends. CDR3 region: CASSYSERSNEQFF. The CDR3 coding sequence is TGTGCCAGCAGTTACTCGGAACGGAGCAATGAGCAGTTCTTC.

This chain uses TRBV7-6 with TRBJ2-1, with D unclear. The CDR3 extends over 13 amino acids. From germline, CDR1 is SGHVS and CDR2 FNYEAQ. Trimming pared 5 bases from V and 7 bases from J, leaving 12 bases between. The CDR3 DNA follows: TGTGCCAGCAGCACGAGGCAGATTAATGAGCAGTTCTTC. It is translated as CASSTRQINEQFF.

This clonotype has more than one count but fewer than ten. J is TRBJ2-1 and V is TRBV5-1; D remains ambiguous. The CDR3 is 16 residues long. V was clipped by 2 bases and J by 2 bases, with 14 bases between them. Germline V gives CDR1 SGHRS, CDR2 YFSETQ. CDR3 residues: CASSFYGRNTYNEQFF. DNA of the CDR3: TGCGCCAGCAGCTTCTATGGGCGGAATACCTACAATGAGCAGTTCTTC. The whole variable domain, remainder taken from reference TRBV5-1 and TRBJ2-1, is KAGVTQTPRYLIKTRGQQVTLSCSPISGHRSVSWYQQTPGQGLQFLFEYFSETQRNKGNFPGRFSGRQFSNSRSEMNVSTLELGDSALYLCASSFYGRNTYNEQFFGPGTRLTVL.

The rearrangement uses TRBV2 and TRBJ2-7; no firm D call. The CDR3 is 11 amino acids. The V end was cut by 7 bases, the J end by 4 bases, with 8 bases between. Germline-derived CDR1 and CDR2 are SNHLY and FYNNEI. CDR3 bases: TGTGCCAGCAAAGAAATTTACGAGCAGTACTTC. Its protein product is CASKEIYEQYF.

In its sample, this clonotype was seen many times. The chain couples TRBV7-2 to TRBJ2-7; no firm D call. The germline gives CDR1 SGHTA, CDR2 FQGNSA. V was pared by 5 bases and J by 6 bases, with 8 bases between. The CDR3 spans 11 residues. The CDR3 sequence: CASSPTSEQYF. The CDR3 region has the DNA TGTGCCAGCAGCCCCACTTCCGAGCAGTACTTC.

This clonotype was seen at least ten times. The J gene is TRBJ1-1, the V gene TRBV5-1; TRBD1 agrees at 11 bases. The ends lost 6 bases at V and 4 bases at J; junction bases unmatched: 5. CDR1 is SGHRS and CDR2 is YFSETQ in the germline V gene. The CDR3 consists of 14 residues. The DNA for the CDR3 is TGCGCCAGCAAGGGACAGGGGGTAGTCACTGAAGCTTTCTTT. This codes for CASKGQGVVTEAFF.

This clonotype was recorded at least ten times. CDR3 in DNA: TGTGCCAGCAGCGTAGGGGTAGCCAAAAACATTCAGTACTTC. It codes for CASSVGVAKNIQYF. The chain couples TRBV9 to TRBJ2-4; D gene unclear. In germline, CDR1 is SGDLS, CDR2 YYNGEE. V was shortened by 0 bases and J by 0 bases, with 4 bases between the two germline ends. The CDR3 is 14 amino acids. Combining the CDR3 with reference TRBV9 and TRBJ2-4 gives the whole variable domain DSGVTQTPKHLITATGQRVTLRCSPRSGDLSVYWYQQSLDQGLQFLIQYYNGEERAKGNILERFSAQQFPDLHSELNLSSLELGDSALYFCASSVGVAKNIQYFGAGTRLSVL.

The rearrangement uses TRBV3-1 and TRBJ1-1, with D unclear. The CDR3 totals 15 residues. Per germline, CDR1 LGHDT and CDR2 YNNKEL (reference sequence). Trimming removed 10 bases from V and 1 base from J, with 19 bases in between. The CDR3 region has the DNA TGTGCCACCTGCCAAGTAAAGCCTTCGAACACTGAAGCTTTCTTT. Translating gives CATCQVKPSNTEAFF.

This clonotype was detected many times. This chain links TRBV12-3 or TRBV12-4 with TRBJ2-3; the D gene is possibly TRBD1 (5 bases). The CDR3 runs to 16 residues. Trimming cost V 3 bases and J 2 bases, with 15 bases left between them. The CDR3 loop is CASSFLGPWPTDTQYF. CDR3 DNA sequence: TGTGCCAGCAGTTTTCTGGGGCCCTGGCCCACAGATACGCAGTATTTT.

The V and J genes are TRBV20-1 and TRBJ1-5; D remains ambiguous. Germline V gene data show CDR1 as DFQATT and CDR2 as SNEGSKA (reference sequence). CDR3 length: 13 residues. Deletions cut 0 bases from V and 1 base from J, with 4 bases between. This CDR3 is CSARDVSNQPQHF. DNA of the CDR3: TGCAGTGCTAGAGATGTGAGCAATCAGCCCCAGCATTTT.

This clonotype was detected ten times or more. The rearrangement uses TRBV7-9 and TRBJ2-7; TRBD1 is a possible D gene (6 bases). Germline loops: CDR1 SEHNR, CDR2 FQNEAQ (reference sequence). Trimming left V 5 bases short and J 2 bases short, with 13 bases between. The CDR3 is made up of 14 amino acids. The chain's CDR3 is CASSPDRPPYEQYF. The DNA of the CDR3 is TGTGCCAGCAGCCCGGACAGACCACCCTACGAGCAGTACTTC.

The CDR3 sequence: CAISLTGATDTQYF. The CDR3 DNA reads TGTGCCATCAGCCTGACAGGGGCCACAGATACGCAGTATTTT. The V and J genes are TRBV10-3 and TRBJ2-3, with 8 bases identical to TRBD1. The CDR3 has 14 residues. Germline V lookup: CDR1 ENHRY, CDR2 SYGVKD. V lost 6 bases, J lost 2 bases, and 4 bases stayed unmatched.

J is TRBJ2-7 and V is TRBV6-2 or TRBV6-3, with D possibly being TRBD1 (5 bases). V shed 1 base and J shed 3 bases, with 7 bases lying between them. Germline CDR1 MNHEY, CDR2 SVGEGT. This CDR3 has 13 residues. This CDR3 is CASSYLTVYEQYF. CDR3 coding DNA: TGTGCCAGCAGTTACTTGACAGTCTACGAGCAGTACTTC.

The genes are TRBV14 and TRBJ1-2, with TRBD1 matching over 8 bases. The V segment lost 6 bases and the J segment 7 bases; nucleotides outside the gene matches: 7. Germline CDR1 is SGHDN and CDR2 is FVKESK. The CDR3 extends over 13 amino acids. CDR3 sequence reads: CASSRTGRSGYTF. The CDR3 bases are TGTGCCAGCAGTCGGACAGGGCGGAGTGGCTACACCTTC.

This clonotype was seen a handful of times. The rearrangement joins TRBV4-1 to TRBJ2-7; the D gene is possibly TRBD1 (5 bases). The CDR3 is 15 amino acids. Germline V gene sequence: CDR1 MGHRA, CDR2 YSYEKL. V lost 0 bases and J lost 4, with 13 bases in between. The CDR3 DNA reads as TGCGCCAGCAGCCAAGAAAAAGGACAATATTACGAGCAGTACTTC. It encodes CASSQEKGQYYEQYF.

This clonotype came up many times. This chain uses TRBV28 with TRBJ2-3, with a weak D call TRBD2 (5 bases). CDR1 and CDR2 from the germline V gene are MDHEN and SYDVKM. V lost 6 bases and J lost 2, with 12 bases in between. The CDR3 covers 14 residues. The CDR3 region is CASSSGTNTDTQYF. Here the CDR3 DNA reads TGTGCCAGCAGCAGCGGAACTAACACAGATACGCAGTATTTT.

The chain has TRBV19 and TRBJ1-2, with D hard to call. This CDR3 has 16 amino acids. V lost 3 bases and J 0 bases, leaving 14 bases between the germline ends. Germline V gene data show CDR1 as LNHDA and CDR2 as SQIVND (reference sequence). The CDR3 here is CASSMARGRSNYGYTF. The CDR3 DNA reads as TGTGCCAGTAGTATGGCCCGGGGTAGATCTAACTATGGCTACACCTTC.

The chain employs TRBV28 and TRBJ2-1, with D possibly being TRBD2 (6 bases). This CDR3 has 17 amino acids. V lost 2 bases and J lost 8, with 22 bases in between. Looked up from germline, CDR1 is MDHEN and CDR2 is SYDVKM. CDR3 nucleotides: TGTGCCAGCAGTTTAGGCCCGGACCGGGACTCCGACGATGAGCAGTTCTTC. Its translation is CASSLGPDRDSDDEQFF. The variable domain in full, with the rest retrieved from reference TRBV28 and TRBJ2-1, is DVKVTQSSRYLVKRTGEKVFLECVQDMDHENMFWYRQDPGLGLRLIYFSYDVKMKEKGDIPEGYSVSREKKERFSLILESASTNQTSMYLCASSLGPDRDSDDEQFFGPGTRLTVL.

The J gene is TRBJ2-6, the V gene TRBV5-1; D call uncertain. Trimming removed 0 bases from V and 0 bases from J, with 7 bases in between. The V gene's germline CDR1 is SGHRS and CDR2 YFSETQ. The CDR3 has 16 amino acids. CDR3 region: CASSLDTASGANVLTF. CDR3 sequence (DNA): TGCGCCAGCAGCTTGGACACCGCCTCTGGGGCCAACGTCCTGACTTTC.

V and J are TRBV5-1 and TRBJ1-2, with D maybe TRBD1 (5 bases). Between the trimmed V and J ends, which lost 3 bases and 6 bases, there was a span of 21 bases. CDR3 length equals 16 residues. Germline loops: CDR1 SGHRS, CDR2 YFSETQ. This CDR3 reads CASSYGLGPFNNGYTF. The CDR3 DNA reads as TGCGCCAGCAGCTATGGACTGGGACCCTTCAACAATGGCTACACCTTC.

This clonotype was observed a few times. This chain links TRBV3-1 with TRBJ2-5, with TRBD1 as a possible D gene (6 bases). The CDR3 is 15 amino acids. CDR1 is LGHDT and CDR2 is YNNKEL in the germline V gene (reference sequence). V was pared by 2 bases and J by 4 bases, with 14 bases between. DNA of the CDR3: TGTGCCAGCAGCCAAAGCATGATAGGGGGAGAGACCCAGTACTTC. It encodes CASSQSMIGGETQYF.